These T cell receptor beta chains were read from a single sample in a study of blood T cells in healthy people across ages. In TCRdb, the 5' RACE reads were re-called with MiXCR into one record per CDR3 protein. The sample holds around 1,000,000 distinct CDR3 sequences, 20% to 25% seen once. The same sample was also used in a study of T cells of mothers and their children.

Sequencing input: blood. These receptors were taken from a girl aged 2-15 years in good health. Both conserved end residues are part of each CDR3. A D gene is named only where the DNA matches it firmly. A row's size may be missing; if present it is once, few, many or a size class.

J gene | D gene | clone size | V gene | CDR3 protein | CDR3 DNA
TRBJ2-7 | TRBD2 | NA | TRBV12-3/TRBV12-4 | CASSSIGTSGSYEQYF | TGTGCCAGCAGTTCAATCGGGACTAGCGGGAGCTACGAGCAGTACTTC
TRBJ2-1 | TRBD2 | few | TRBV29-1 | CSATSGNRNEQFF | TGCAGCGCCACAAGCGGGAATCGGAATGAGCAGTTCTTC
TRBJ1-3 | NA | many | TRBV4-3 | CASAADSGNTIYF | TGCGCCAGCGCTGCGGACTCTGGAAACACCATATATTTT
TRBJ2-5 | NA | few | TRBV29-1 | CSVEWPGEETQYF | TGCAGCGTTGAATGGCCCGGAGAGGAGACCCAGTACTTC
TRBJ2-5 | TRBD2 | few | TRBV29-1 | CSVQGLAVETQYF | TGCAGCGTTCAGGGACTAGCCGTAGAGACCCAGTACTTC
TRBJ1-1 | TRBD1 | NA | TRBV12-3/TRBV12-4 | CASSRQGISTEAFF | TGTGCCAGCAGCAGACAGGGAATTTCGACTGAAGCTTTCTTT
TRBJ1-2 | NA | NA | TRBV20-1 | CSALGHNYGYTF | TGCAGTGCGTTAGGACATAACTATGGCTACACCTTC
TRBJ2-7 | TRBD1 | NA | TRBV27 | CASSITGQGPYEQYF | TGTGCCAGCAGTATAACGGGACAGGGACCCTACGAGCAGTACTTC
TRBJ2-1 | NA | NA | TRBV13 | CASSSRVSDLSYNEQFF | TGTGCCAGCAGCTCCCGTGTAAGTGACCTCTCCTACAATGAGCAGTTCTTC
TRBJ2-1 | NA | few | TRBV7-2 | CASSLVVGEIHFF | TGTGCCAGCAGCTTAGTGGTGGGGGAGATACACTTCTTC
TRBJ2-6 | NA | few | TRBV9 | CASSITLDREPNLYSGANVLTF | TGTGCCAGCAGCATCACACTGGACAGAGAGCCCAATCTCTACTCTGGGGCCAACGTCCTGACTTTC
TRBJ2-3 | TRBD1 | NA | TRBV5-5 | CASSPRDSEITDTQYF | TGTGCCAGCAGCCCTCGGGACAGTGAAATCACAGATACGCAGTATTTT
TRBJ2-7 | TRBD1 | NA | TRBV6-2/TRBV6-3 | CASSIDRGHEQYF | TGTGCCAGCAGTATAGACAGGGGCCACGAGCAGTACTTC
TRBJ2-5 | NA | few | TRBV6-2/TRBV6-3 | CASTVGGWKTQYF | TGTGCCAGCACGGTGGGGGGTTGGAAGACCCAGTACTTC
TRBJ2-5 | NA | few | TRBV4-1 | CASSPVRTAEAGTQYF | TGCGCCAGCAGCCCAGTTCGGACAGCTGAGGCGGGGACCCAGTACTTC
TRBJ2-3 | TRBD2 | NA | TRBV11-2 | CASSLSPGGAEDTQYF | TGTGCCAGCAGCTTATCGCCGGGGGGGGCCGAAGATACGCAGTATTTT
TRBJ1-1 | TRBD1 | NA | TRBV6-6 | CASSYSSLSGGFTEAFF | TGTGCCAGCAGTTACTCGAGTTTGTCAGGGGGGTTCACTGAAGCTTTCTTT
TRBJ1-1 | NA | NA | TRBV29-1 | CSVVAHEAFF | TGCAGCGTTGTTGCCCATGAAGCTTTCTTT
TRBJ1-2 | NA | NA | TRBV4-1 | CASSQDLTIGYTF | TGCGCCAGCAGCCAAGATCTTACTATTGGCTACACCTTC
TRBJ2-5 | TRBD1 | few | TRBV19 | CASSISTGTETQYF | TGTGCCAGTAGTATCTCGACAGGGACGGAGACCCAGTACTTC
TRBJ1-5 | TRBD1 | NA | TRBV2 | CAGSRRTGGYQPQHF | TGTGCCGGCAGTCGAAGGACAGGGGGGTATCAGCCCCAGCATTTT
TRBJ2-3 | NA | few | TRBV28 | CASSTWVNTQYF | TGTGCCAGCAGTACGTGGGTTAATACGCAGTATTTT
TRBJ2-3 | NA | NA | TRBV4-2 | CASSQAEPTDTQYF | TGTGCCAGCAGCCAAGCGGAACCCACAGATACGCAGTATTTT
TRBJ2-2 | NA | NA | TRBV5-1 | CASGPGLTGELFF | TGCGCCAGCGGACCGGGACTCACCGGGGAGCTGTTTTTT
TRBJ2-3 | NA | few | TRBV20-1 | CSVTEGRQHTDTQYF | TGCAGTGTTACGGAGGGACGGCAGCACACAGATACGCAGTATTTT
TRBJ2-5 | NA | NA | TRBV10-2 | CASSEYRGLEQYF | TGCGCCAGCAGTGAGTACCGCGGACTTGAGCAGTACTTC
TRBJ2-7 | NA | few | TRBV6-6 | CASSTQTTYEQYF | TGTGCCAGCAGTACCCAGACGACCTACGAGCAGTACTTC
TRBJ2-1 | TRBD2 | many | TRBV20-1 | CSARDLAGGAFNEQFF | TGCAGTGCTAGAGATCTGGCCGGGGGGGCCTTCAATGAGCAGTTCTTC
TRBJ1-1 | NA | NA | TRBV20-1 | CSARDGGGTEAFF | TGCAGTGCTAGAGATGGCGGGGGCACTGAAGCTTTCTTT
TRBJ2-3 | NA | NA | TRBV7-8 | CASSSPQGEGADTQYF | TGTGCCAGCAGCTCCCCCCAGGGGGAGGGGGCAGATACGCAGTATTTT
TRBJ1-1 | NA | NA | TRBV7-2 | CASIDPEGTRWAEAFF | TGTGCCAGCATCGACCCCGAGGGCACTCGGTGGGCTGAAGCTTTCTTT
TRBJ2-7 | TRBD2 | NA | TRBV6-2/TRBV6-3 | CASSRLAGGVHEQYF | TGTGCCAGCAGTCGATTAGCGGGAGGGGTCCACGAGCAGTACTTC
TRBJ2-1 | NA | NA | TRBV20-1 | CSARAYRENNEQFF | TGCAGTGCTAGAGCATACAGGGAGAACAATGAGCAGTTCTTC
TRBJ1-1 | NA | NA | TRBV7-9 | CASSLVWVNTEAFF | TGTGCCAGCAGCTTAGTATGGGTGAACACTGAAGCTTTCTTT
TRBJ1-4 | NA | few | TRBV3-1 | CASSPRLFNEKLFF | TGTGCCAGCAGCCCCAGACTGTTTAATGAAAAACTGTTTTTT
TRBJ1-1 | NA | NA | TRBV27 | CASSLFEDTEAFF | TGTGCCAGCAGTTTATTTGAGGACACTGAAGCTTTCTTT
TRBJ2-7 | NA | NA | TRBV7-2 | CASSSYRSLHLSYEQYF | TGTGCCAGCAGCTCCTATAGGAGTCTCCATCTCTCCTACGAGCAGTACTTC
TRBJ2-1 | NA | NA | TRBV7-2 | CASSRSLPSLEQFF | TGTGCCAGCAGCCGTTCACTCCCTTCCCTTGAGCAGTTCTTC
TRBJ1-4 | TRBD1 | few | TRBV20-1 | CSAPRQGGEKLFF | TGCAGTGCTCCCAGACAGGGAGGTGAAAAACTGTTTTTT
TRBJ1-2 | NA | few | TRBV12-3/TRBV12-4 | CASSPFPGNGYTF | TGTGCCAGCAGCCCCTTCCCGGGTAACGGCTACACCTTC
TRBJ2-7 | NA | few | TRBV4-2 | CASSQGHQEGEQYF | TGTGCCAGCAGCCAAGGCCATCAGGAGGGCGAGCAGTACTTC
TRBJ2-7 | NA | NA | TRBV20-1 | CSARSIGGTHSYEQYF | TGCAGTGCTAGATCGATAGGGGGGACACACTCCTACGAGCAGTACTTC
TRBJ1-1 | NA | few | TRBV7-2 | CASSFGNTQAFF | TGTGCCAGCAGCTTTGGAAACACCCAGGCTTTCTTT
TRBJ1-5 | NA | NA | TRBV28 | CASAGGGQPQHF | TGTGCCTCCGCGGGGGGCGGACAGCCCCAGCATTTT
TRBJ1-1 | TRBD1 | NA | TRBV6-2/TRBV6-3 | CASSHTGGDTEAFF | TGTGCCAGCAGCCACACAGGGGGAGATACTGAAGCTTTCTTT